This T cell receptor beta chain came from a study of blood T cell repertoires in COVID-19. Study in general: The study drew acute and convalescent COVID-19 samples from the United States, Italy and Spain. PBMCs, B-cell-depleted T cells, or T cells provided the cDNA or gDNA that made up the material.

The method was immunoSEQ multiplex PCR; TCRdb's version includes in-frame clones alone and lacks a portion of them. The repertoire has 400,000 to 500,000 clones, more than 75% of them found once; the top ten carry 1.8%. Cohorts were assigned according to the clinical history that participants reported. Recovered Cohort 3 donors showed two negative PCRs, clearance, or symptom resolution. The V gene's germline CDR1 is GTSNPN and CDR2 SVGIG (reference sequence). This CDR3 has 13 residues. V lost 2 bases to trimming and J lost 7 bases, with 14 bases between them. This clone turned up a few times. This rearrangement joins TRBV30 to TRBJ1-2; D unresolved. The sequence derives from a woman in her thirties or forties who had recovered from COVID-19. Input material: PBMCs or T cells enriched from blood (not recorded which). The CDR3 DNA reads TGTGCCTGGAGTCCCCCCGGGGTGGGTGGCTACACCTTC. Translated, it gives CAWSPPGVGGYTF.